The clone carrying this T cell receptor (beta chain) was seen a few times. Its antigen is undetermined. The data belong to a study of OX40 agonist ivuxolimab in advanced cancers. Study details: The study treated patients with ivuxolimab, an agonistic anti-OX40 (CD134) antibody. Study outcomes and limitations: In general, CD8+ T cells held more expanded clones than CD4+ did, on average.

Sequencing was performed with immunoSEQ multiplex PCR; in TCRdb, only in-frame clones are kept and a portion is missing. The repertoire includes roughly 41,000 clones, roughly 91% of them detected once, and 4.9% sits in the top ten. The clonotype was recovered from an adult with an advanced solid tumor such as melanoma, head and neck, liver or kidney cancer. The sample here was CD4+ or CD8+ T cells sorted from blood, taken in a trial of the OX40 agonist ivuxolimab.

In DNA, the CDR3 is TGTGCCAGCAGCCACACTAGCGGGGGAGGGTCAGAGACCCAGTACTTC. It translates to CASSHTSGGGSETQYF. The rearrangement links TRBV4-2 to TRBJ2-5, with 11 nucleotides matching TRBD2. CDR3 length: 16 residues. Germline V gives CDR1 LGHNA, CDR2 YNFKEQ. V shed 3 bases, J shed 4 bases, and the junction held 7 bases outside the gene matches.